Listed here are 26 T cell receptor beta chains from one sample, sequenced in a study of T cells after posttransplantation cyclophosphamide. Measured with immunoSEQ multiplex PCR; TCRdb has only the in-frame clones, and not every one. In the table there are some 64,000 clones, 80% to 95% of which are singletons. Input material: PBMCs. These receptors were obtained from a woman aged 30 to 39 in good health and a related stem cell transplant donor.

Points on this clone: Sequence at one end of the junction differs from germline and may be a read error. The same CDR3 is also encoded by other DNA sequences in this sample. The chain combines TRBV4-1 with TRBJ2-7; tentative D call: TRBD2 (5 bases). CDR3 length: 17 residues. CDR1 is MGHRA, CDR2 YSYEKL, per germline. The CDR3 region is CASSQPQRRQHSYEQYF. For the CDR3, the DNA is TGCGCCAGCAGCCAACCCCAGAGGAGGCAACACTCCTACGAGCAATACTTC.

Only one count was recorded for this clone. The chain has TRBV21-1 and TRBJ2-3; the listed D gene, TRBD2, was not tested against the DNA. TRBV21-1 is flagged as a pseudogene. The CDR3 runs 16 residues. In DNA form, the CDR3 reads TGTGCCAGCAGCAAATGGGGACTAGCGCCATCGGATACGCAGTATTTT. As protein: CASSKWGLAPSDTQYF.

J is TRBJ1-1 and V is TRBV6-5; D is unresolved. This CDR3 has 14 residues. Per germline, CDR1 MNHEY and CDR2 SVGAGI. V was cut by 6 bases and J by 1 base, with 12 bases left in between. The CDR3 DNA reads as TGTGCCAGCAGAACGACGGGTACGAACACTGAAGCTTTCTTT. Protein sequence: CASRTTGTNTEAFF.

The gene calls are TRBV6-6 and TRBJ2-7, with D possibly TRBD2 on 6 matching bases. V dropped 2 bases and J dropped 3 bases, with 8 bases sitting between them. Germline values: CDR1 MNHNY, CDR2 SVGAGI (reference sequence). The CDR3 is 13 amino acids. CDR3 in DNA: TGTGCCAGCAGTTACAGGGGAGGCTACGAGCAGTACTTC. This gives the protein CASSYRGGYEQYF.

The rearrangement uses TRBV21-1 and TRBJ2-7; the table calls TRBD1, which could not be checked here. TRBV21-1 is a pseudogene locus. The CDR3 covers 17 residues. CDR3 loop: CASSSRGYLGQAYEQYF. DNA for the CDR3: TGTGCCAGCAGCTCCAGGGGGTATTTAGGACAGGCCTACGAGCAGTACTTC.

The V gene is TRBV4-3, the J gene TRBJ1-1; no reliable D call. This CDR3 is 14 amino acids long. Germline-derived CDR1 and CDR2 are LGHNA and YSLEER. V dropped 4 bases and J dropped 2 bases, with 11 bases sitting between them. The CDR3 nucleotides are TGCGCCAGCAGCCTTTCCTCCCGCAACACTGAAGCTTTCTTT. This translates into CASSLSSRNTEAFF.

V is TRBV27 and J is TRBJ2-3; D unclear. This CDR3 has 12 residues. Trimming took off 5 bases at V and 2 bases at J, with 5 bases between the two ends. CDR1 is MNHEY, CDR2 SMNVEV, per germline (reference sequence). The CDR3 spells CASSPSTDTQYF. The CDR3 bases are TGTGCCAGCAGTCCATCCACAGATACGCAGTATTTT.

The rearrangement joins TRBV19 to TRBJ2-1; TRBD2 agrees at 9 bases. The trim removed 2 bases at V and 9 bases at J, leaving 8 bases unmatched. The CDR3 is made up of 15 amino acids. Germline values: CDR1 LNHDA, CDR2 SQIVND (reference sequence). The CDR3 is CASSIRLAGGLEQFF. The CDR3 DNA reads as TGTGCCAGTAGTATACGTTTGGCGGGGGGGCTTGAGCAGTTCTTC. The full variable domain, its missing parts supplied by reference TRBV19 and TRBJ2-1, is DGGITQSPKYLFRKEGQNVTLSCEQNLNHDAMYWYRQDPGQGLRLIYYSQIVNDFQKGDIAEGYSVSREKKESFPLTVTSAQKNPTAFYLCASSIRLAGGLEQFFGPGTRLTVL.

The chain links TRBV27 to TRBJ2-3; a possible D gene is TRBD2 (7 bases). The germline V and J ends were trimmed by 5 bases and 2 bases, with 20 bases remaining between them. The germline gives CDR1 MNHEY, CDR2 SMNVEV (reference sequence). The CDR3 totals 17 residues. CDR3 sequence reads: CASSRRGASGPTDTQYF. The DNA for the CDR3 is TGTGCCAGCAGTCGACGGGGGGCTAGCGGCCCCACAGATACGCAGTATTTT.

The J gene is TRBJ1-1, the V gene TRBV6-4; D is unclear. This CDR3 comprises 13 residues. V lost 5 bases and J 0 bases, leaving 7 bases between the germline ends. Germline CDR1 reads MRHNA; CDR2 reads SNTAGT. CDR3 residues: CASSRRLNTEAFF. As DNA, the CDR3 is TGTGCCAGCAGTCGACGACTGAACACTGAAGCTTTCTTT.

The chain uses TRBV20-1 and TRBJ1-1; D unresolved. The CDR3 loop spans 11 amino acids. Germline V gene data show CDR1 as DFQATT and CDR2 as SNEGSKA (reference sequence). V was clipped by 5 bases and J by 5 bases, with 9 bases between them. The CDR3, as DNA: TGCAGTGCTCGACCCGGGACTGAAGCTTTCTTT. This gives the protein CSARPGTEAFF.

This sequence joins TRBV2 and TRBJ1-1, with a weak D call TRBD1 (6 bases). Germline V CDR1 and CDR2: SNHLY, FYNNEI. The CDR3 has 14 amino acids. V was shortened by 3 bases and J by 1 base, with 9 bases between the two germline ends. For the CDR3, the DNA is TGTGCCAGCAGTGATCAGGGGTGGAACACTGAAGCTTTCTTT. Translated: CASSDQGWNTEAFF.

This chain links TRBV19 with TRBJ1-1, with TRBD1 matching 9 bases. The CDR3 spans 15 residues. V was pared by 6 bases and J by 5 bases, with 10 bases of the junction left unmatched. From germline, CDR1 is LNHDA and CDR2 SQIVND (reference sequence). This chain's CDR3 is CASSPGDRERTEAFF. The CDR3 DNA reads TGTGCCAGTAGCCCCGGGGACAGGGAAAGGACTGAAGCTTTCTTT. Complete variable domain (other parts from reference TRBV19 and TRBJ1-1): DGGITQSPKYLFRKEGQNVTLSCEQNLNHDAMYWYRQDPGQGLRLIYYSQIVNDFQKGDIAEGYSVSREKKESFPLTVTSAQKNPTAFYLCASSPGDRERTEAFFGQGTRLTVV.

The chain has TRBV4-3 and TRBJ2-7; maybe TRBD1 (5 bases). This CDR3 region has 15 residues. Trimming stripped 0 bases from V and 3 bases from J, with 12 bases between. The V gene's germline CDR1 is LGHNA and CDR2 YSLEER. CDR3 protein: CASSQDRRAYYEQYF. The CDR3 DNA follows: TGCGCCAGCAGCCAAGATCGCAGGGCGTACTACGAGCAGTACTTC.

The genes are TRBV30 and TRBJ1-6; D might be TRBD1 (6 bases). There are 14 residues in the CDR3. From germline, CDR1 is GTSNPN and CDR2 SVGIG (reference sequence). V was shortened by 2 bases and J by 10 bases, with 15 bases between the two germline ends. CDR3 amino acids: CAWSTDRFGSPLHF. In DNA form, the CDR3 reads TGTGCCTGGAGTACCGACAGGTTTGGATCACCCCTCCACTTT.

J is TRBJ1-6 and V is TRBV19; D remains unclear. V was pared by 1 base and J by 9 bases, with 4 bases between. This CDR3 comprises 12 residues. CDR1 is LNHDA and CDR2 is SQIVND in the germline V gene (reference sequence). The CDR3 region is CASSIGPSPLHF. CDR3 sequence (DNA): TGTGCCAGTAGTATAGGGCCTTCACCCCTCCACTTT.

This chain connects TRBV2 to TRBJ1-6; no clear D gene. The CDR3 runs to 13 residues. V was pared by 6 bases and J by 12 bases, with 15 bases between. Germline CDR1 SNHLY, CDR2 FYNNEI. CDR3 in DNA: TGTGCCAGCAGGGGCGGGGAGATAAGACCCCTCCACTTT. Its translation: CASRGGEIRPLHF.

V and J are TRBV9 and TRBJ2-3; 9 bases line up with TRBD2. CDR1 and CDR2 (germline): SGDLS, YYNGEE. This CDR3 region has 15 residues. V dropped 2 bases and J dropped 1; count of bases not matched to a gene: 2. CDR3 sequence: CASSVLAGGTDTQYF. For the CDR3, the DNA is TGTGCCAGCAGCGTTTTAGCGGGGGGCACAGATACGCAGTATTTT.

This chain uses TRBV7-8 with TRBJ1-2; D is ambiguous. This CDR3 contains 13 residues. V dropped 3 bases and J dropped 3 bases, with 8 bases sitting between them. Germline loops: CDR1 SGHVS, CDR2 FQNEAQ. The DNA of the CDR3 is TGTGCCAGCAGCTTCTCTGGGGACTATGGCTACACCTTC. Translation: CASSFSGDYGYTF.

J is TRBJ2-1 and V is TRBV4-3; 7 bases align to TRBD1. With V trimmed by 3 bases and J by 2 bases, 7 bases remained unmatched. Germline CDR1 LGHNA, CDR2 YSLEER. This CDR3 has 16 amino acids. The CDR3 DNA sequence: TGCGCCAGCAGCCAGAACGACAGGGTTGCCTACAATGAGCAGTTCTTC. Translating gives CASSQNDRVAYNEQFF.

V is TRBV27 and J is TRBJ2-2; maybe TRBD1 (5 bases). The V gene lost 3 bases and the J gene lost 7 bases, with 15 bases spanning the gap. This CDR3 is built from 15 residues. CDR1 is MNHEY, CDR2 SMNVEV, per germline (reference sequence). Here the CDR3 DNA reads TGTGCCAGCAGTTTCGGGCAGGGTGTTGGCGGGGAGCTGTTTTTT. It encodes CASSFGQGVGGELFF.

The chain's CDR3 is CAISESNTSGEQYF. CDR3 DNA sequence: TGTGCCATCAGTGAGTCGAATACCTCCGGCGAGCAGTACTTC. The chain links TRBV10-3 to TRBJ2-7; D is ambiguous. CDR1 is ENHRY, CDR2 SYGVKD, per germline. The CDR3 totals 14 residues. The germline V and J ends were trimmed by 0 bases and 6 bases, with 12 bases remaining between them.

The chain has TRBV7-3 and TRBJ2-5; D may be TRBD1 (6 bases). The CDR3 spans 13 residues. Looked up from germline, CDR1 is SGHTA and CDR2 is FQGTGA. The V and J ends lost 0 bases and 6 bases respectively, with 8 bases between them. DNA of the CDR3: TGTGCCAGCAGCTTAACAGGGACACAGACCCAGTACTTC. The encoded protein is CASSLTGTQTQYF.

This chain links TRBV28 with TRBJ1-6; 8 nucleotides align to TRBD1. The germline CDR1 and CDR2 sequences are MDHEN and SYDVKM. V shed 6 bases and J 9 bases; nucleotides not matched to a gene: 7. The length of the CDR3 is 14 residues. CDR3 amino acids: CASREDRGSSPLHF. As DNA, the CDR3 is TGTGCCAGCAGGGAAGACAGGGGCAGTTCACCCCTCCACTTT.

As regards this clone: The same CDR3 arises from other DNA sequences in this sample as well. CDR3 residues: CASSLAGRYNEQFF. CDR3 in DNA: TGTGCCAGCAGCTTAGCCGGTAGATACAATGAGCAGTTCTTC. This chain connects TRBV7-8 to TRBJ2-1, with D unresolved. The germline V gene has CDR1 SGHVS and CDR2 FQNEAQ. There are 14 residues in the CDR3. Trimming took off 0 bases at V and 4 bases at J, with 7 bases between the two ends.

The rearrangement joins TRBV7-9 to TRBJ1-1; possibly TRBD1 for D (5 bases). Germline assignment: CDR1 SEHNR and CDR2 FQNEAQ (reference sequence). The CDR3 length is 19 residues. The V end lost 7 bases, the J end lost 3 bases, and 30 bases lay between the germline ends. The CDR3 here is CASTVIREGTLIGDTEAFF. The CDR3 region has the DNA TGTGCCAGCACCGTTATTAGGGAGGGGACGCTCATTGGTGACACTGAAGCTTTCTTT.